This T cell receptor beta chain derives from a study of T cell repertoires in cytomegalovirus infection. Overall study: Evidence of both CMV infection and a matching HLA type came from public TCR beta signatures.

This CDR3 region has 13 residues. V shed 4 bases and J shed 0 bases, with 7 bases lying between them. Broader study findings: CMV-specific TCR beta clonotypes restricted by HLA-C dominated the ex vivo response. Based on cumulative public TCR beta family frequency, carriers of CMV plus the relevant HLA were identified.

TCRdb re-called the reads through MiXCR, storing one row per CDR3 protein. The repertoire has hundreds of thousands of distinct CDR3 sequences, 24% of them found once; the top ten carry less than 9.5%. This clonotype showed up many times. Its antigen is not identified. The sequenced sample was CD8+ T cells from PBMCs. The sequence came from a human donor in good health (CMV status not recorded). Some clones in this sample may be carry-over from other donors' samples. V and J are TRBV12-3 or TRBV12-4 and TRBJ2-7; D unresolved. The DNA of the CDR3 is TGTGCCAGCAGTTCCCTGAGCTCCTACGAGCAGTACTTC. It encodes CASSSLSSYEQYF.